The 25 T cell receptor beta chains below all came from one sample that was sequenced in a study of blood T cell repertoires in COVID-19. The data were produced by immunoSEQ multiplex PCR, yet TCRdb's version contains in-frame clones alone and is incomplete. This table holds a few hundred thousand clones, around nine tenths found once. The specimen was peripheral blood. The receptors stem from a woman aged 40 to 50 who had recovered from COVID-19.

The chain joins TRBV7-2 to TRBJ1-5; 7 positions match TRBD1. This CDR3 spans 17 amino acids. From germline, CDR1 is SGHTA and CDR2 FQGNSA. V dropped 4 bases and J dropped 1; count of bases not matched to a gene: 10. Here the CDR3 DNA reads TGTGCCAGCAGCTCCAATCCGACAGGGATGAGCAATCAGCCCCAGCATTTT. It yields the protein CASSSNPTGMSNQPQHF.

V gene TRBV7-9 combines with J gene TRBJ1-6; TRBD1 is a possible D gene (5 bases). Looked up from germline, CDR1 is SEHNR and CDR2 is FQNEAQ (reference sequence). The CDR3 runs 14 residues. Deletions cut 7 bases from V and 7 bases from J, with 14 bases between. The CDR3 nucleotides are TGTGCCAGCACCCGGGGGACGGGAAATTCACCCCTCCACTTT. It specifies CASTRGTGNSPLHF.

This clone was counted a few times. This rearrangement joins TRBV7-9 to TRBJ2-2, with TRBD2 matching 8 bases. Germline values: CDR1 SEHNR, CDR2 FQNEAQ (reference sequence). This CDR3 has 17 residues. V was clipped by 5 bases and J by 1 base; unmatched bases: 9. The CDR3 protein is CASSPGALAGNTGELFF. CDR3 nucleotide sequence: TGTGCCAGCAGCCCAGGGGCTCTAGCGGGGAACACCGGGGAGCTGTTTTTT.

The chain joins TRBV5-4 to TRBJ2-3, with TRBD2 matching 8 bases. The CDR3 totals 17 residues. Per the germline V gene, CDR1 is SGHNT and CDR2 is YYREEE (reference sequence). V trimming: 0 bases; J trimming: 0 bases; junction bases outside the gene matches: 6. CDR3 bases: TGTGCCAGCAGCTTGGGTGGTAGCGGGGCTAGCACAGATACGCAGTATTTT. Its translation is CASSLGGSGASTDTQYF.

This chain connects TRBV19 to TRBJ1-2, with D possibly TRBD1 on 5 matching bases. From germline, CDR1 is LNHDA and CDR2 SQIVND (reference sequence). V dropped 7 bases and J dropped 9 bases, with 15 bases sitting between them. This CDR3 is 12 amino acids long. For the CDR3, the DNA is TGTGCCAGTACCGCGACAGCCGACCGCTACACCTTC. This sequence encodes CASTATADRYTF. Complete variable domain (other parts from reference TRBV19 and TRBJ1-2): DGGITQSPKYLFRKEGQNVTLSCEQNLNHDAMYWYRQDPGQGLRLIYYSQIVNDFQKGDIAEGYSVSREKKESFPLTVTSAQKNPTAFYLCASTATADRYTFGSGTRLTVV.

This clone was counted only a few times. The gene calls are TRBV2 and TRBJ2-2; D is perhaps TRBD2 (6 bases). Germline V gene sequence: CDR1 SNHLY, CDR2 FYNNEI. Trimming removed 7 bases at V and 5 bases at J, with 14 bases between. This CDR3 is built from 14 residues. This CDR3 reads CASTRGIGTGELFF. In DNA, the CDR3 is TGTGCCAGCACCCGGGGGATCGGGACCGGGGAGCTGTTTTTT.

The chain links TRBV9 to TRBJ2-1; 9 bases align to TRBD2. The germline V gene encodes CDR1 SGDLS and CDR2 YYNGEE. The CDR3 consists of 16 residues. V dropped 0 bases and J dropped 6; count of bases not matched to a gene: 7. CDR3 DNA sequence: TGTGCCAGCAGCGTAGGGCCAGCGGGAGGACGCAATGAGCAGTTCTTC. Translation gives CASSVGPAGGRNEQFF.

The V and J genes are TRBV19 and TRBJ1-3; TRBD1 is a possible D gene (5 bases). Trimming stripped 4 bases from V and 0 bases from J, with 13 bases between. This CDR3 has 16 amino acids. In germline, CDR1 is LNHDA, CDR2 SQIVND (reference sequence). CDR3 DNA sequence: TGTGCCAGTAGTAACCCTACAGGATACTCTGGAAACACCATATATTTT. It translates to CASSNPTGYSGNTIYF.

V gene TRBV9 combines with J gene TRBJ2-2, with 14 bases matching TRBD2. The CDR3 extends over 19 amino acids. V lost 0 bases and J lost 5; bases outside the gene matches: 9. Germline V CDR1 and CDR2: SGDLS, YYNGEE. CDR3 in amino acids: CASSVAGSGLAGGTGELFF. CDR3 nucleotides: TGTGCCAGCAGCGTAGCCGGAAGCGGACTAGCGGGAGGTACCGGGGAGCTGTTTTTT.

This rearrangement joins TRBV30 to TRBJ2-3, with a possible D match to TRBD2 (6 bases). Germline V gives CDR1 GTSNPN, CDR2 SVGIG (reference sequence). The CDR3 sequence is 14 residues long. V dropped 3 bases and J dropped 4 bases, with 14 bases sitting between them. The CDR3 reads CAWRRGGPADTQYF. The CDR3 nucleotides read TGTGCCTGGAGGCGGGGCGGTCCCGCAGATACGCAGTATTTT.

This sequence joins TRBV10-3 and TRBJ1-1; 7 bases map to TRBD1. The V gene end was trimmed by 6 bases and the J gene end by 4 bases; junction bases not matched to a gene: 11. Germline-derived CDR1 and CDR2 are ENHRY and SYGVKD. The CDR3 sequence is 15 residues long. CDR3 in amino acids: CAIRLQTGMGTEAFF. The DNA of the CDR3 is TGTGCCATCAGGCTTCAGACAGGGATGGGCACTGAAGCTTTCTTT.

This clone was counted once. The chain combines TRBV7-8 with TRBJ2-7, with TRBD2 matching over 9 bases. Germline CDR1 is SGHVS and CDR2 is FQNEAQ. With V trimmed by 3 bases and J by 4 bases, 10 bases remained unmatched. The CDR3 runs to 16 residues. CDR3 nucleotides: TGTGCCAGCAGCTTTGGCCTAGCGGGGTTGGGGTACGAGCAGTACGTC. This codes for CASSFGLAGLGYEQYV.

This sequence joins TRBV7-3 and TRBJ2-7, with D possibly being TRBD2 (6 bases). Between the trimmed V and J ends, which lost 5 bases and 0 bases, there was a span of 11 bases. Germline assignment: CDR1 SGHTA and CDR2 FQGTGA. The CDR3 is 14 residues long. CDR3 nucleotides: TGTGCCAGCAGCCCCGGGGGTCTCTCCTACGAGCAGTACTTC. It yields the protein CASSPGGLSYEQYF.

The chain joins TRBV9 to TRBJ1-3; tentatively, D is TRBD1 (5 bases). The CDR3 loop spans 16 amino acids. The V end was cut by 0 bases, the J end by 2 bases, with 12 bases between. Germline loops: CDR1 SGDLS, CDR2 YYNGEE. The CDR3 reads CASSVVSGNPGNTIYF. The CDR3 DNA sequence: TGTGCCAGCAGCGTAGTTTCAGGGAACCCTGGAAACACCATATATTTT.

This rearrangement joins TRBV30 to TRBJ2-3; 12 bases align to TRBD2. Germline V CDR1 and CDR2: GTSNPN, SVGIG (reference sequence). This CDR3 contains 14 residues. With V trimmed by 5 bases and J by 5 bases, 5 bases remained unmatched. CDR3 DNA: TGTGCCTGGGGACTAGCGGGATTCCTAGATACGCAGTATTTT. It encodes CAWGLAGFLDTQYF.

This clone was observed a single time. J is TRBJ1-6 and V is TRBV5-6, with 7 bases lining up with TRBD1. V lost 0 bases and J lost 6; bases outside the gene matches: 6. CDR3 length: 16 residues. Germline V gene data show CDR1 as SGHDT and CDR2 as YYEEEE. The CDR3 region is CASSLGERGPNSPLHF. CDR3 DNA: TGTGCCAGCAGCTTGGGGGAGAGGGGGCCTAATTCACCCCTCCACTTT.

The V call is TRBV27, the J call TRBJ2-1, with 8 bases aligning to TRBD2. CDR1 and CDR2 from the germline V gene are MNHEY and SMNVEV (reference sequence). The CDR3 has 14 residues. J gave up 2 bases and V 6 bases, and 3 bases lay outside the gene matches. Here the CDR3 reads CASSTGGPYNEQFF. The CDR3 DNA follows: TGTGCCAGCAGCACGGGAGGGCCCTACAATGAGCAGTTCTTC.

Remarks on this clone: This sample includes further DNA sequences coding for the same CDR3. The chain employs TRBV5-1 and TRBJ1-5; a possible D gene is TRBD1 (6 bases). The CDR3 runs to 14 residues. V gave up 0 bases and J gave up 2 bases, with 6 bases separating them. Germline-derived CDR1 and CDR2 are SGHRS and YFSETQ. This chain's CDR3 is CASSLEGGNQPQHF. CDR3 coding DNA: TGCGCCAGCAGCTTGGAGGGGGGCAATCAGCCCCAGCATTTT. The full variable domain, its missing parts supplied by reference TRBV5-1 and TRBJ1-5, is KAGVTQTPRYLIKTRGQQVTLSCSPISGHRSVSWYQQTPGQGLQFLFEYFSETQRNKGNFPGRFSGRQFSNSRSEMNVSTLELGDSALYLCASSLEGGNQPQHFGDGTRLSIL.

The CDR3 nucleotides are TGCGCCAGCAGCCAAGCCGGGACAGGGGCTGGAAACACCATATATTTT. This sequence encodes CASSQAGTGAGNTIYF. The V call is TRBV4-1, the J call TRBJ1-3; 10 bases are shared with TRBD1. This CDR3 spans 16 amino acids. CDR1 is MGHRA, CDR2 YSYEKL, per germline. V gave up 1 base and J gave up 2 bases; unmatched junction bases: 2.

The chain recombines TRBV5-6 with TRBJ2-7, with D tentatively TRBD1 (5 bases). Germline CDR1 reads SGHDT; CDR2 reads YYEEEE. V gave up 6 bases and J gave up 3 bases, with 10 bases separating them. This CDR3 spans 12 amino acids. The CDR3 protein is CASTRQGYEQYV. CDR3 nucleotides: TGTGCCAGCACCCGGCAGGGCTACGAGCAGTACGTC.

The chain employs TRBV7-9 and TRBJ1-1, with D unresolved. The CDR3 has 14 amino acids. Trimming removed 4 bases at V and 0 bases at J, with 9 bases between. Germline CDR1 SEHNR, CDR2 FQNEAQ (reference sequence). Here the CDR3 reads CASSWGGMNTEAFF. CDR3 in DNA: TGTGCCAGCAGCTGGGGAGGAATGAACACTGAAGCTTTCTTT. Filled out from reference TRBV7-9 and TRBJ1-1, the complete variable domain reads DTGVSQNPRHKITKRGQNVTFRCDPISEHNRLYWYRQTLGQGPEFLTYFQNEAQLEKSRLLSDRFSAERPKGSFSTLEIQRTEQGDSAMYLCASSWGGMNTEAFFGQGTRLTVV.

This chain uses TRBV30 with TRBJ1-4; D is unresolved. The V gene lost 4 bases and the J gene lost 4 bases, with 4 bases spanning the gap. Looked up from germline, CDR1 is GTSNPN and CDR2 is SVGIG (reference sequence). This CDR3 is built from 11 residues. The CDR3 coding sequence is TGTGCCTGGACTAATAATGAAAAACTGTTTTTT. Its translation is CAWTNNEKLFF.

J is TRBJ2-1 and V is TRBV30; D perhaps matches TRBD2 (6 bases). This CDR3 has 13 amino acids. CDR1 and CDR2 (germline): GTSNPN, SVGIG (reference sequence). Trimming left V 0 bases short and J 12 bases short, with 15 bases between. The CDR3: CAWSVGRDGGQFF. CDR3 coding DNA: TGTGCCTGGAGTGTAGGCCGGGACGGGGGGCAGTTCTTC.

The J gene is TRBJ2-3, the V gene TRBV30; 12 bases align to TRBD2. The CDR3 is 15 residues long. The V segment lost 7 bases and the J segment 6 bases; nucleotides outside the gene matches: 11. The germline CDR1 and CDR2 sequences are GTSNPN and SVGIG (reference sequence). CDR3 DNA: TGTGCCTACGGGACTAGCGGGTTAGCGGGGGATACGCAGTATTTT. Its protein product is CAYGTSGLAGDTQYF.

This clone occurred once. The chain links TRBV4-2 to TRBJ2-2; D might be TRBD2 (5 bases). Per germline, CDR1 LGHNA and CDR2 YNFKEQ. CDR3 length: 16 residues. V lost 0 bases, J lost 1 base, and 9 bases lay in between. The CDR3 is CASSQEGRGNTGELFF. Here the CDR3 DNA reads TGTGCCAGCAGCCAAGAGGGCCGGGGGAACACCGGGGAGCTGTTTTTT.